Listed below are T cell receptor beta chains from one sample, sequenced in a study of cytomegalovirus exposure and HLA in healthy donors. Assay: immunoSEQ multiplex PCR; the TCRdb copy retains only in-frame clones and omits some. This table holds around 63,000 clones, almost 97% found once. Sequenced: PBMCs. These receptors all come from a woman in her late teens or twenties in good health and CMV-seronegative. The CDR3 runs from the conserved cysteine through the conserved F or W. The order of the fields is CDR3 DNA, CDR3 protein, D gene, J gene, clone size, V gene. D genes are given only for firm matches. Clone size is not always given. Where it is, it says once, few, many or a class for expanded clones.

CDR3nt: TGTGCCAGCAGCCGCAGGGCGGGGACTGAAGCTTTCTTT; CDR3aa: CASSRRAGTEAFF; d_gene: NA; j_gene: TRBJ1-1; abundance: NA; v_gene: TRBV5-6
CDR3nt: TGCGCCAGCAGCTTGGCCGGTGAGACCCAGTACTTC; CDR3aa: CASSLAGETQYF; d_gene: NA; j_gene: TRBJ2-5; abundance: NA; v_gene: TRBV5-1
CDR3nt: TGTGCCAGCAGTTTAGGGCAGGGGGCGAGTAGCAATCAGCCCCAGCATTTT; CDR3aa: CASSLGQGASSNQPQHF; d_gene: TRBD1; j_gene: TRBJ1-5; abundance: NA; v_gene: TRBV27
CDR3nt: TGTGCCAGCAGCCCTCAGGGAGGCGAGGGAAGTGTGCAGTACTTC; CDR3aa: CASSPQGGEGSVQYF; d_gene: NA; j_gene: TRBJ2-7; abundance: NA; v_gene: TRBV14
CDR3nt: TGTGCCAGCAGCGTAGCTCTCGGGCCAGGGGGTGGGGAGACCCAGTACTTC; CDR3aa: CASSVALGPGGGETQYF; d_gene: TRBD1; j_gene: TRBJ2-5; abundance: NA; v_gene: TRBV9
CDR3nt: TGTGCCAGCAGCTCTAGGGGGCGAGGCTATGGCTACACCTTC; CDR3aa: CASSSRGRGYGYTF; d_gene: TRBD1; j_gene: TRBJ1-2; abundance: NA; v_gene: TRBV5-4
CDR3nt: TGTGCCAGCAGTGCCCGGACAAGGCATGAGCAGTTCTTC; CDR3aa: CASSARTRHEQFF; d_gene: NA; j_gene: TRBJ2-1; abundance: NA; v_gene: TRBV27
CDR3nt: TGTGCCAGCAGCAAACCGGGACTAGCGTGGAACGAGCAGTACTTC; CDR3aa: CASSKPGLAWNEQYF; d_gene: TRBD2; j_gene: TRBJ2-7; abundance: medium-sized; v_gene: TRBV27
CDR3nt: TGTGCCAGCAGCTTGGGACTCCCCGGGGCTAATGAAAAACTGTTTTTT; CDR3aa: CASSLGLPGANEKLFF; d_gene: NA; j_gene: TRBJ1-4; abundance: NA; v_gene: TRBV5-8
CDR3nt: TGTGCCAGCAGCTTGGTTCTAGCGGGAGAGGAGCAGACCCAGTACTTC; CDR3aa: CASSLVLAGEEQTQYF; d_gene: TRBD2; j_gene: TRBJ2-5; abundance: NA; v_gene: TRBV5-6
CDR3nt: TGTGCCAGCAGTTTAATCGGTGGCAATCAGCCCCAGCATTTT; CDR3aa: CASSLIGGNQPQHF; d_gene: NA; j_gene: TRBJ1-5; abundance: NA; v_gene: TRBV28
CDR3nt: TGTGCCAGCGGGGGGGGTCTCGGGGATGAGCAGTTCTTC; CDR3aa: CASGGGLGDEQFF; d_gene: TRBD2; j_gene: TRBJ2-1; abundance: NA; v_gene: TRBV28
CDR3nt: TGTGCCAGCAGCTTGGCTTCTGGGACAGGACACTACAATGAGCAGTTCTTC; CDR3aa: CASSLASGTGHYNEQFF; d_gene: TRBD1; j_gene: TRBJ2-1; abundance: NA; v_gene: TRBV5-4
CDR3nt: TGTGCCAGCAGTTACGTGATCCGGAGACCCTACGAGCAGTACTTC; CDR3aa: CASSYVIRRPYEQYF; d_gene: NA; j_gene: TRBJ2-7; abundance: NA; v_gene: TRBV6-7
CDR3nt: TGCGCCAGCAGGCATAGTCCTACGGGGGAAAAACTGTTTTTT; CDR3aa: CASRHSPTGEKLFF; d_gene: NA; j_gene: TRBJ1-4; abundance: NA; v_gene: TRBV4-1
CDR3nt: TGTGCCAGCAGTCCCCTCCCCGACGAGCAGTACTTC; CDR3aa: CASSPLPDEQYF; d_gene: NA; j_gene: TRBJ2-7; abundance: NA; v_gene: TRBV28
CDR3nt: TGTGCCAGTAGGGAGCGGGGGGGCAGGGATGAGCAGTTCTTC; CDR3aa: CASRERGGRDEQFF; d_gene: TRBD2; j_gene: TRBJ2-1; abundance: NA; v_gene: TRBV19
CDR3nt: TGTGCCAGCAGCTTAGGGGACTACCAGACAGATACGCAGTATTTT; CDR3aa: CASSLGDYQTDTQYF; d_gene: TRBD2; j_gene: TRBJ2-3; abundance: NA; v_gene: TRBV7-2
CDR3nt: TGTGCCAGCAGTAAGACCGGGACAGGAGGCTCCTACGAGCAGTACTTC; CDR3aa: CASSKTGTGGSYEQYF; d_gene: TRBD1; j_gene: TRBJ2-7; abundance: NA; v_gene: TRBV28
CDR3nt: TGTGCCATCAGTGCGGCCGGGGGACAGGGCGGGGGAAAACTGTTTTTT; CDR3aa: CAISAAGGQGGGKLFF; d_gene: TRBD1; j_gene: TRBJ1-4; abundance: once; v_gene: TRBV10-3
CDR3nt: TGTGCCAGCAGCTTAGCCCCCCCGGGACTAGCGGGAGGGAACAGGGGGACCCAGTACTTC; CDR3aa: CASSLAPPGLAGGNRGTQYF; d_gene: TRBD2; j_gene: TRBJ2-5; abundance: NA; v_gene: TRBV7-8
CDR3nt: TGTGCCTGGAGTGGGGGTGGGAGGGAGCAGTACTTC; CDR3aa: CAWSGGGREQYF; d_gene: NA; j_gene: TRBJ2-7; abundance: NA; v_gene: TRBV30
CDR3nt: TGTGCCAGCTCACCAATGTTTGGGGGGTCTAACACTGAAGCTTTCTTT; CDR3aa: CASSPMFGGSNTEAFF; d_gene: NA; j_gene: TRBJ1-1; abundance: NA; v_gene: TRBV18
CDR3nt: TGTGCCAGCAGCTTCGTCCATAGTTACACTGAAGCTTTCTTT; CDR3aa: CASSFVHSYTEAFF; d_gene: NA; j_gene: TRBJ1-1; abundance: NA; v_gene: TRBV5-6
CDR3nt: TGCGCCAGCAGCCAGGGTAGACAGGTCTCTGGGGCCAACGTCCTGACTTTC; CDR3aa: CASSQGRQVSGANVLTF; d_gene: NA; j_gene: TRBJ2-6; abundance: NA; v_gene: TRBV4-1
CDR3nt: TGCGCCAGCAGCCAAGAGCCCCAGGAGAGGGCCTTTATGAACACTGAAGCTTTCTTT; CDR3aa: CASSQEPQERAFMNTEAFF; d_gene: NA; j_gene: TRBJ1-1; abundance: NA; v_gene: TRBV4-3
CDR3nt: TGTGCCAGCAGCCAGGGAACCAGGGGCGGAGGAGGACAAGAGACCCAGTACTTC; CDR3aa: CASSQGTRGGGGQETQYF; d_gene: NA; j_gene: TRBJ2-5; abundance: NA; v_gene: TRBV5-8
CDR3nt: TGTGCCAGCAGTTTCTCGACAGGGAACACTGAAGCTTTCTTT; CDR3aa: CASSFSTGNTEAFF; d_gene: NA; j_gene: TRBJ1-1; abundance: once; v_gene: TRBV27
CDR3nt: TGTGCCACCAAGCGCGGGGACCAAGAGACCCAGTACTTC; CDR3aa: CATKRGDQETQYF; d_gene: NA; j_gene: TRBJ2-5; abundance: once; v_gene: TRBV6-5
CDR3nt: TGTGCCAGCAGCCCCCCGGGACTAGCGGACCACAATGAGCAGTTCTTC; CDR3aa: CASSPPGLADHNEQFF; d_gene: TRBD2; j_gene: TRBJ2-1; abundance: NA; v_gene: TRBV7-9
CDR3nt: TGCGCCAGCAGCTTGCGGCGGGCGGGGAGCACTGAAGCTTTCTTT; CDR3aa: CASSLRRAGSTEAFF; d_gene: NA; j_gene: TRBJ1-1; abundance: NA; v_gene: TRBV5-1
CDR3nt: TGTGCCAGCAGTCTCCTCTACGGGACAGGGGTGGCCAAAAACATTCAGTACTTC; CDR3aa: CASSLLYGTGVAKNIQYF; d_gene: TRBD1; j_gene: TRBJ2-4; abundance: NA; v_gene: TRBV2
CDR3nt: TGTGCCAGCAGTGAACAGGGGGTAGAGGGCTATGGCTACACCTTC; CDR3aa: CASSEQGVEGYGYTF; d_gene: TRBD1; j_gene: TRBJ1-2; abundance: NA; v_gene: TRBV2
CDR3nt: TGTGCCAGCAGTTTGAGGCGGGAGGGCCGGGAGACCCAGTACTTC; CDR3aa: CASSLRREGRETQYF; d_gene: TRBD2; j_gene: TRBJ2-5; abundance: NA; v_gene: TRBV28
CDR3nt: TGTGCCAGCAGCGCGCGGCGGGAGGGGAATGAGCAGTTCTTC; CDR3aa: CASSARREGNEQFF; d_gene: TRBD2; j_gene: TRBJ2-1; abundance: NA; v_gene: TRBV2
CDR3nt: TGCGCCAGCAGCCCCCGAGGGCCACATGAGCAGTTCTTC; CDR3aa: CASSPRGPHEQFF; d_gene: NA; j_gene: TRBJ2-1; abundance: NA; v_gene: TRBV4-3
CDR3nt: TGTGCCAGCAGCCGCGGGGGGGACAGTTTTTACAATGAGCAGTTCTTC; CDR3aa: CASSRGGDSFYNEQFF; d_gene: TRBD2; j_gene: TRBJ2-1; abundance: NA; v_gene: TRBV7-3
CDR3nt: TGTGCCAGCAGGGGGAGAGGGGCCAACGTCCTGACTTTC; CDR3aa: CASRGRGANVLTF; d_gene: NA; j_gene: TRBJ2-6; abundance: NA; v_gene: TRBV6-5
CDR3nt: TGTGCCACCGCAACTAGCGGGGATACGCAGTATTTT; CDR3aa: CATATSGDTQYF; d_gene: TRBD2; j_gene: TRBJ2-3; abundance: NA; v_gene: TRBV6-6
CDR3nt: TGTGCCAGCAGTTTCTCCACTCGCAGGGGGCGCATGGCTAATGAAAAACTGTTTTTT; CDR3aa: CASSFSTRRGRMANEKLFF; d_gene: TRBD1; j_gene: TRBJ1-4; abundance: once; v_gene: TRBV28
CDR3nt: TGTGCCAGCAGCTTGGGGGCAGGCACCTACGAGCAGTACTTC; CDR3aa: CASSLGAGTYEQYF; d_gene: NA; j_gene: TRBJ2-7; abundance: NA; v_gene: TRBV5-5
CDR3nt: TGTGCCAGCAGCCCGGACAGGGGGAGCTATGGCTACACCTTC; CDR3aa: CASSPDRGSYGYTF; d_gene: TRBD1; j_gene: TRBJ1-2; abundance: NA; v_gene: TRBV2
CDR3nt: TGTGCCAGCAGCTCACAGGGGTTGGCAGATACGCAGTATTTT; CDR3aa: CASSSQGLADTQYF; d_gene: TRBD1; j_gene: TRBJ2-3; abundance: NA; v_gene: TRBV7-3
CDR3nt: TGTGCCAGCAGCTCCATAGCGGGGGGAGATACGCAGTATTTT; CDR3aa: CASSSIAGGDTQYF; d_gene: TRBD2; j_gene: TRBJ2-3; abundance: NA; v_gene: TRBV9
CDR3nt: TGTGCCAGCAGTGCGACCAGGACTAGCGCCAGCTACGAGCAGTACTTC; CDR3aa: CASSATRTSASYEQYF; d_gene: TRBD2; j_gene: TRBJ2-7; abundance: NA; v_gene: TRBV27
CDR3nt: TGTGCCAGCAGCAGGGGGAGCCCTCACTACAATGAGCAGTTCTTC; CDR3aa: CASSRGSPHYNEQFF; d_gene: NA; j_gene: TRBJ2-1; abundance: NA; v_gene: TRBV7-3
CDR3nt: TGTGCCAGCAGTTTCGTCGCCCAGGGGGCCTACGAGCAGTACTTC; CDR3aa: CASSFVAQGAYEQYF; d_gene: TRBD1; j_gene: TRBJ2-7; abundance: NA; v_gene: TRBV28
CDR3nt: TGTGCCAGCAGTTTAAGACGGGGGGTCGACACTGAAGCTTTCTTT; CDR3aa: CASSLRRGVDTEAFF; d_gene: NA; j_gene: TRBJ1-1; abundance: NA; v_gene: TRBV28
CDR3nt: TGCAGCGTTGTGCGGAGCGGCGGCACCGGGGAGCTGTTTTTT; CDR3aa: CSVVRSGGTGELFF; d_gene: NA; j_gene: TRBJ2-2; abundance: NA; v_gene: TRBV29-1
CDR3nt: TGTGCCAGCAGCCCTCCGACCGGGGAGCTGTTTTTT; CDR3aa: CASSPPTGELFF; d_gene: NA; j_gene: TRBJ2-2; abundance: NA; v_gene: TRBV6-1
CDR3nt: TGTGCCAGCAGCGTACTCCCGACAGGCGCCAGCTCTGGGGCCAACGTCCTGACTTTC; CDR3aa: CASSVLPTGASSGANVLTF; d_gene: NA; j_gene: TRBJ2-6; abundance: NA; v_gene: TRBV9
CDR3nt: TGTGCCTGGTCCCTAGGGGGGGAGGGCCAGCCCCAGCATTTT; CDR3aa: CAWSLGGEGQPQHF; d_gene: NA; j_gene: TRBJ1-5; abundance: once; v_gene: TRBV30
CDR3nt: TGTGCCAGCAGCCAATCATGGACAGGGGACACTGAAGCTTTCTTT; CDR3aa: CASSQSWTGDTEAFF; d_gene: TRBD1; j_gene: TRBJ1-1; abundance: NA; v_gene: TRBV16
CDR3nt: TGTGCCAGCAGCTTGCGGCAGGGGGGAGAGACCCAGTACTTC; CDR3aa: CASSLRQGGETQYF; d_gene: NA; j_gene: TRBJ2-5; abundance: NA; v_gene: TRBV5-6
CDR3nt: TGTGCCAGCAGCCCTCCGGGGGGGCCCCCCAGGGAGCAGTTCTTC; CDR3aa: CASSPPGGPPREQFF; d_gene: TRBD2; j_gene: TRBJ2-1; abundance: NA; v_gene: TRBV7-2
CDR3nt: TGTGCCATCAGTGAACCGGGACTAGCGCTCTACGAGCAGTACTTC; CDR3aa: CAISEPGLALYEQYF; d_gene: TRBD2; j_gene: TRBJ2-7; abundance: NA; v_gene: TRBV10-3
CDR3nt: TGTGCCAGCAGTTACCCCCCGGTATACGAGCAGTACTTC; CDR3aa: CASSYPPVYEQYF; d_gene: NA; j_gene: TRBJ2-7; abundance: NA; v_gene: TRBV6-5
CDR3nt: TGTGCCAGCAGTTACGGGACAGGGGGCCCCTATGGCTACACCTTC; CDR3aa: CASSYGTGGPYGYTF; d_gene: TRBD1; j_gene: TRBJ1-2; abundance: NA; v_gene: TRBV28
CDR3nt: TGTGCCAGCAGCTTGGGTGAGGGACAGGGTTCCTACAATGAGCAGTTCTTC; CDR3aa: CASSLGEGQGSYNEQFF; d_gene: TRBD1; j_gene: TRBJ2-1; abundance: NA; v_gene: TRBV7-2